Listed here is a single T cell receptor (beta chain). No antigen is known for it. This entry belongs to a study of memory CD4+ T cells and cytomegalovirus serostatus. Study background: Donors were healthy Belgian adults, fewer than ten CMV seropositive and fewer than 30 seronegative. Study findings and constraints: The CMV-associated TCR signature appears largely within the CD4+ memory repertoire.

TCRdb keeps only in-frame clones here, not all; method: immunoSEQ multiplex PCR. The sample lists some 40,000 clones, less than 80% occurring once. Single viable CD3+CD4+CD8-CD45RO+ cells were sorted as the memory CD4+ T cells. Donors' CMV status reflects serum IgG against pp150, pp28, p38, p52. The CDR3 extends over 16 amino acids. The V end was cut by 4 bases, the J end by 6 bases, with 19 bases between. Germline CDR1 is MGHRA and CDR2 is YSYEKL. The sample consisted of memory CD4+ T cells from blood. This TCR was sampled from an adult in good health and CMV-seropositive. The chain couples TRBV4-1 to TRBJ1-5, with a possible D match to TRBD1 (6 bases). CDR3 nucleotide sequence: TGCGCCAGCAGCCGAACTACCTTACGGGGGGCTCAGCCCCAGCATTTT. Encoded protein: CASSRTTLRGAQPQHF.